This TCR beta chain was sequenced during a study of OX40 agonist ivuxolimab in advanced cancers. This table comes from immunoSEQ multiplex PCR, and its TCRdb copy is limited to in-frame clones, with some not included. Of about 78,000 clones in the sample, roughly 83% were seen once. This CDR3 region has 16 residues. The germline V gene encodes CDR1 SGHRS and CDR2 YFSETQ. With 5 bases clipped from V and 4 bases from J, the junction kept 8 bases outside the gene matches. The source material was CD4+ or CD8+ T cells sorted from blood, sampled in a trial of the OX40 agonist ivuxolimab. This clonotype originated in an adult with an advanced solid tumor such as melanoma, head and neck, liver or kidney cancer. The chain is built from TRBV5-1 and TRBJ2-5; 13 bases are a match to TRBD2. DNA of the CDR3: TGCGCCAGCAGTTCTACTAGCGGGAGGGCCGGAGAGACCCAGTACTTC. As protein: CASSSTSGRAGETQYF.